These T cell receptor beta chains were read from a single sample in a study of early T cells in non-severe SARS-CoV-2 infection. TCRdb ran MiXCR on the 5' RACE reads and lists one entry per CDR3 protein. The table lists more than 50,000 distinct CDR3 sequences, roughly 13% of them singletons, with approximately 8.5% in the top ten. Sequenced material: whole blood, taken at baseline. Receptors were obtained from an adult who was a healthcare worker with PCR-confirmed SARS-CoV-2 infection or an uninfected control (not recorded which). Both conserved end residues are part of each CDR3. D genes are given only for firm matches. Clone size, where shown, is once, few, many, or a class for clones that have expanded.

clone size	V gene	D gene	J gene	CDR3 length	CDR3 protein	CDR3 DNA
few	TRBV7-9	NA	TRBJ2-5	13	CASGAGIQETQYF	TGTGCCAGCGGGGCGGGGATCCAAGAGACCCAGTACTTC
NA	TRBV20-1	TRBD2	TRBJ2-3	14	CSAPRASGRDTQYF	TGCAGTGCCCCAAGGGCTAGCGGGAGAGATACGCAGTATTTT
NA	TRBV7-9	NA	TRBJ1-5	15	CASSPGAAFGQPQHF	TGTGCCAGCAGCCCAGGGGCGGCCTTCGGGCAGCCCCAGCATTTT
many	TRBV19	NA	TRBJ2-6	14	CASSMSSGANVLTF	TGTGCCAGTAGTATGAGCTCTGGGGCCAACGTCCTGACTTTC
many	TRBV6-5	TRBD1	TRBJ2-1	15	CASSLDRGAYNEQFF	TGTGCCAGCAGCCTTGACAGGGGGGCCTACAATGAGCAGTTCTTC
NA	TRBV28	TRBD1	TRBJ2-7	15	CASSSPHRGWGEQYF	TGTGCCAGCAGTAGCCCCCACAGGGGATGGGGCGAGCAGTACTTC
few	TRBV11-2	NA	TRBJ2-5	17	CASSPYRARQSQETQYF	TGTGCCAGCAGCCCATACCGAGCCCGACAGAGTCAAGAGACCCAGTACTTC
many	TRBV15	TRBD1	TRBJ2-7	14	CATSRPDRGTEQYF	TGTGCCACCAGCAGGCCCGACAGGGGAACCGAGCAGTACTTC
NA	TRBV5-1	NA	TRBJ1-1	14	CASSLGQPRGEAFF	TGCGCCAGCAGCTTGGGTCAGCCCCGAGGGGAAGCTTTCTTT
many	TRBV7-9	NA	TRBJ2-7	14	CASSDLGSSYEQYF	TGTGCCAGCAGCGATTTGGGCAGCTCCTACGAGCAGTACTTC
many	TRBV11-3	NA	TRBJ2-1	15	CASSSSRSLYNEQFF	TGTGCCAGCAGCTCGTCCCGCAGCCTCTACAATGAGCAGTTCTTC
NA	TRBV7-6	TRBD2	TRBJ2-1	17	CASSLGTSGSPYNEQFF	TGTGCCAGCAGCTTAGGGACTAGCGGGAGTCCCTACAATGAGCAGTTCTTC
NA	TRBV20-1	TRBD2	TRBJ2-7	15	CSARDLAGKFNEQYF	TGCAGTGCTAGAGACCTAGCGGGGAAGTTCAACGAGCAGTACTTC
many	TRBV7-9	NA	TRBJ2-7	14	CASSPRDRSYEQYF	TGTGCCAGCAGCCCCCGGGACCGCTCCTACGAGCAGTACTTC
many	TRBV29-1	NA	TRBJ1-1	12	CSVVGEGSEAFF	TGCAGCGTTGTAGGGGAGGGGTCCGAAGCTTTCTTT
few	TRBV7-6	NA	TRBJ2-3	14	CASSFDRLTDTQYF	TGTGCCAGCAGCTTTGACAGATTAACAGATACGCAGTATTTT
NA	TRBV28	TRBD2	TRBJ2-3	17	CASSFVTLAVSTDTQYF	TGTGCCAGCAGTTTTGTCACGCTAGCGGTTAGCACAGATACGCAGTATTTT
many	TRBV5-1	NA	TRBJ2-2	15	CASSELQWNTGELFF	TGCGCCAGCAGCGAACTACAGTGGAACACCGGGGAGCTGTTTTTT
few	TRBV12-5	TRBD2	TRBJ2-6	16	CASGSSGRPGANVLTF	TGTGCTAGTGGATCTAGCGGGAGGCCGGGGGCCAACGTCCTGACTTTC
NA	TRBV6-2/TRBV6-3	NA	TRBJ1-1	14	CASSYAGSNTEAFF	TGTGCCAGCAGTTATGCAGGATCGAACACTGAAGCTTTCTTT
NA	TRBV24-1	NA	TRBJ1-1	15	CAMGGFWTVNTEAFF	TGTGCCATGGGGGGTTTTTGGACAGTAAACACTGAAGCTTTCTTT
few	TRBV11-2	NA	TRBJ2-5	14	CASSLMGAGETQYF	TGTGCCAGCAGCTTAATGGGGGCCGGAGAGACCCAGTACTTC
NA	TRBV5-6	NA	TRBJ2-7	15	CASSRTGTTISEQYF	TGTGCCAGCAGCAGGACCGGGACAACGATTAGCGAGCAGTACTTC
NA	TRBV25-1	NA	TRBJ2-1	15	CASSVGRASYNEQFF	TGTGCCAGCAGTGTTGGGCGGGCTAGCTACAATGAGCAGTTCTTC
few	TRBV6-2/TRBV6-3	NA	TRBJ2-7	14	CASSYFFGSFEQYF	TGTGCCAGCAGTTATTTCTTCGGAAGCTTCGAGCAGTACTTC
few	TRBV10-3	NA	TRBJ1-1	15	CAISDPGGESPGSFF	TGTGCCATCAGTGACCCCGGGGGCGAGTCTCCTGGTTCCTTCTTT
few	TRBV27	NA	TRBJ1-5	16	CASSFRSGTSNQPQHF	TGTGCCAGCAGTTTCCGGTCGGGAACCAGCAATCAGCCCCAGCATTTT
many	TRBV20-1	NA	TRBJ2-7	14	CSSNGGTGPREQYF	TGCAGTAGTAACGGTGGGACGGGACCGAGGGAGCAGTACTTC
many	TRBV5-1	NA	TRBJ2-3	15	CASGGDGSSTDTQYF	TGCGCCAGTGGCGGGGACGGCTCGAGCACAGATACGCAGTATTTT
NA	TRBV20-1	TRBD2	TRBJ2-5	15	CSARSWTSRQETQYF	TGCAGTGCTAGATCATGGACTAGCAGACAAGAGACCCAGTACTTC
NA	TRBV28	NA	TRBJ1-1	15	CASSFRTGSATEAFF	TGTGCCAGCAGTTTCCGAACAGGGTCGGCCACTGAAGCTTTCTTT
NA	TRBV6-6	NA	TRBJ2-3	17	CASRDLQGLRIEDTQYF	TGTGCCAGCAGAGATCTCCAAGGGCTTCGCATTGAGGATACGCAGTATTTT
many	TRBV28	NA	TRBJ1-5	13	CASSGDASQPQHF	TGTGCCAGCAGTGGAGATGCAAGCCAGCCCCAGCATTTT
NA	TRBV21-1	NA	TRBJ1-2	13	CASSKGTNYGYTF	TGTGCCAGCAGCAAAGGGACGAACTATGGCTACACCTTC
NA	TRBV2	NA	TRBJ1-1	14	CASLPTRWGTEAFF	TGTGCCAGCCTCCCTACCCGGTGGGGCACTGAAGCTTTCTTT
few	TRBV7-2	TRBD1	TRBJ1-2	14	CASSSYRGRDGYTF	TGTGCCAGCAGCTCTTACAGGGGGCGTGATGGCTACACCTTC
few	TRBV19	TRBD2	TRBJ2-3	16	CASSRYGRGGTDTQYF	TGTGCCAGTAGTAGATACGGGAGGGGAGGCACAGATACGCAGTATTTT
few	TRBV6-5	NA	TRBJ1-1	13	CASSYPGGTEAFF	TGTGCCAGCAGTTACCCGGGGGGGACTGAAGCTTTCTTT
NA	TRBV5-1	TRBD2	TRBJ2-2	16	CASSSPSGRDTGELFF	TGCGCCAGCAGCTCCCCTAGCGGAAGAGACACCGGGGAGCTGTTTTTT
NA	TRBV21-1	NA	TRBJ1-1	15	CASSNRGQLGTEAFF	TGTGCCAGCAGCAACAGGGGGCAGCTGGGCACTGAAGCTTTCTTT
NA	TRBV29-1	NA	TRBJ1-2	12	CSVVAGAYGYTF	TGCAGCGTTGTGGCCGGGGCCTATGGCTACACCTTC
medium-sized	TRBV2	NA	TRBJ2-3	14	CASSDISGPDTQYF	TGTGCCAGCAGTGACATTTCAGGTCCAGATACGCAGTATTTT
few	TRBV4-2	TRBD1	TRBJ1-6	16	CASSPQAGQYNSPLHF	TGTGCCAGCAGTCCCCAGGCGGGACAGTATAATTCACCCCTCCACTTT
NA	TRBV2	NA	TRBJ2-3	17	CASRPRGLAVGGDTQYF	TGTGCCAGCAGGCCCCGTGGGCTAGCTGTAGGTGGGGATACGCAGTATTTT
NA	TRBV20-1	NA	TRBJ2-3	15	CSAPPGTLSTDTQYF	TGCAGTGCTCCGCCCGGGACTCTAAGCACAGATACGCAGTATTTT
NA	TRBV12-3/TRBV12-4	TRBD1	TRBJ1-2	14	CASSFDRGNYGYTF	TGTGCCAGCAGTTTTGACAGGGGGAACTATGGCTACACCTTC
few	TRBV2	NA	TRBJ2-7	15	CASSETGPPSYEQYF	TGTGCCAGCAGTGAAACGGGTCCGCCTTCCTACGAGCAGTACTTC
NA	TRBV19	TRBD1	TRBJ1-1	16	CASSSGTGGMNTEAFF	TGTGCCAGTAGCTCCGGGACAGGGGGCATGAACACTGAAGCTTTCTTT
many	TRBV28	NA	TRBJ1-6	14	CASTWRPDNSPLHF	TGTGCCAGTACCTGGAGGCCAGATAATTCACCCCTCCACTTT
NA	TRBV6-4	TRBD1	TRBJ2-1	15	CASRDRGVGYNEQFF	TGTGCCAGCAGGGACAGGGGCGTGGGGTACAATGAGCAGTTCTTC
few	TRBV12-3/TRBV12-4	NA	TRBJ1-2	12	CASSLVDYDYTF	TGTGCCAGCAGTTTAGTTGACTATGACTACACCTTC
many	TRBV10-2	NA	TRBJ1-2	13	CASTGGVDIGYTF	TGCGCCAGCACCGGTGGGGTGGATATTGGCTACACCTTC
NA	TRBV7-9	NA	TRBJ2-5	13	CASSPSASETQYF	TGTGCCAGCAGCCCCAGCGCCAGTGAGACCCAGTACTTC
few	TRBV7-9	NA	TRBJ1-2	13	CASSPQMAYGYTF	TGTGCCAGCAGCCCCCAGATGGCCTATGGCTACACCTTC
NA	TRBV6-6	NA	TRBJ2-3	15	CASTDQGTGTDTQYF	TGTGCCAGCACCGACCAGGGCACGGGCACAGATACGCAGTATTTT
many	TRBV29-1	NA	TRBJ1-2	11	CSVRFNYGYTF	TGCAGCGTTCGCTTTAACTATGGCTACACCTTC
many	TRBV11-1	NA	TRBJ1-5	18	CASSSGTPNRVSNQPQHF	TGTGCCAGCAGCTCCGGGACCCCGAACAGGGTGAGCAATCAGCCCCAGCATTTT